The 26 T cell receptor beta chains below were found in one sample sequenced in a study of blood T cell repertoires in COVID-19. Profiled with immunoSEQ multiplex PCR; TCRdb holds only in-frame clones, not every one. This sample yields some 99,000 clones, of which 84% are seen a single time; 7.9% belongs to the top ten. The sequencing sample was made of peripheral blood. The receptor source for this set is a woman older than 75 with active or convalescent COVID-19.

J is TRBJ1-3 and V is TRBV18, with TRBD1 matching over 8 bases. The V gene end was trimmed by 0 bases and the J gene end by 0 bases; junction bases not matched to a gene: 4. This CDR3 spans 17 amino acids. Looked up from germline, CDR1 is KGHSH and CDR2 is LQKENI. The CDR3 region has the DNA TGTGCCAGCTCACCACCCTCAACAGGGGGCTCTGGAAACACCATATATTTT. The encoded protein is CASSPPSTGGSGNTIYF.

The gene calls are TRBV5-1 and TRBJ2-1; D may be TRBD2 (6 bases). This CDR3 region has 16 residues. Trimming stripped 0 bases from V and 10 bases from J, with 20 bases between. Looked up from germline, CDR1 is SGHRS and CDR2 is YFSETQ. In DNA form, the CDR3 reads TGCGCCAGCAGCTTGGCCTTCATGTGGGGAGGCGGCGAGCAGTTCTTC. Amino acid sequence: CASSLAFMWGGGEQFF.

On this clone: At the DNA level, this CDR3 is encoded by other sequences in the same sample as well. The J gene is TRBJ2-7, the V gene TRBV9; 12 bases agree with TRBD1. V lost 2 bases and J lost 1; bases outside the gene matches: 1. There are 15 residues in the CDR3. Germline V gene lookup returns CDR1 SGDLS and CDR2 YYNGEE. The DNA for the CDR3 is TGTGCCAGCAGCGTGGGACAGGGGGCTTCCTACGAGCAGTACTTC. Translating it yields CASSVGQGASYEQYF.

The chain carries TRBV6-4 and TRBJ1-6, with 7 bases identical to TRBD1. Germline V gene data show CDR1 as MRHNA and CDR2 as SNTAGT. Trimming cost V 4 bases and J 9 bases; bases outside gene matches: 6. The CDR3 covers 14 residues. The CDR3 spells CASSAGTGASPLHF. CDR3 nucleotide sequence: TGTGCCAGCAGTGCGGGAACAGGGGCTTCACCCCTCCACTTT.

V is TRBV18 and J is TRBJ1-5; D gene unclear. Trimming stripped 6 bases from V and 2 bases from J, with 14 bases between. CDR3 length: 15 residues. CDR1 KGHSH and CDR2 LQKENI come from the germline V gene. The CDR3 DNA reads TGTGCCAGCTCTTCGGGGATCGGAGGCAATCAGCCCCAGCATTTT. It encodes CASSSGIGGNQPQHF.

The genes are TRBV19 and TRBJ2-7; 12 nucleotides agree with TRBD2. Germline V gene sequence: CDR1 LNHDA, CDR2 SQIVND (reference sequence). The CDR3 runs 14 residues. Germline trimming cut 4 bases from V and 4 bases from J; bases unmatched to any gene: 2. Written as DNA, the CDR3 is TGTGCCAGTAGTACGACTAGCGGGAGATACGAGCAGTACTTC. Protein: CASSTTSGRYEQYF.

V and J are TRBV6-2 or TRBV6-3 and TRBJ2-7; 12 bases fit TRBD2. Germline CDR1 reads MNHEY; CDR2 reads SVGEGT. The CDR3 extends over 15 amino acids. V lost 5 bases to trimming and J lost 5 bases; unmatched junction nucleotides: 7. For the CDR3, the DNA is TGTGCCAGCAGTAACTGGACTAGCGGGACCCACGAGCAGTACTTC. This codes for CASSNWTSGTHEQYF.

The chain carries TRBV5-1 and TRBJ1-4; 8 bases fit TRBD1. The CDR3 consists of 14 residues. The V gene's germline CDR1 is SGHRS and CDR2 YFSETQ. V trimming: 5 bases; J trimming: 7 bases; junction bases outside the gene matches: 7. CDR3 loop: CASRDGTGGEKLFF. CDR3 coding DNA: TGCGCCAGCAGAGACGGGACAGGCGGTGAAAAACTGTTTTTT.

This clone came up once. V is TRBV18 and J is TRBJ2-3; possible D gene TRBD2, 5 bases. The V end was cut by 3 bases, the J end by 5 bases, with 12 bases between. Germline values: CDR1 KGHSH, CDR2 LQKENI. The CDR3 loop spans 14 amino acids. For the CDR3, the DNA is TGTGCCAGCTCACCTGACGTCGCGGGAGATACGCAGTATTTT. Translation: CASSPDVAGDTQYF.

This clone was found a few times. This sequence joins TRBV28 and TRBJ1-5; 8 bases match TRBD1. Germline V CDR1 and CDR2: MDHEN, SYDVKM. This CDR3 is 14 amino acids long. The trim removed 4 bases at V and 4 bases at J, leaving 3 bases unmatched. CDR3 DNA: TGTGCCAGCAGTTGGGGACAGGTGAATCAGCCCCAGCATTTT. This translates into CASSWGQVNQPQHF.

The chain carries TRBV28 and TRBJ2-7; 11 bases agree with TRBD2. Germline CDR1 and CDR2: MDHEN and SYDVKM. The CDR3 is 15 residues long. J was trimmed by 0 bases and V by 6 bases; bases with no gene match: 4. CDR3 in DNA: TGTGCCAGCAGCCTAGCGGGAGGCCACTCCTACGAGCAGTACTTC. Amino acid sequence: CASSLAGGHSYEQYF.

The chain uses TRBV2 and TRBJ2-5; 12 bases match TRBD1. This CDR3 is built from 15 residues. Germline CDR1 reads SNHLY; CDR2 reads FYNNEI. After removal of 4 bases from V and 5 bases from J, the junction contained 5 bases not matched to a gene. The CDR3 nucleotides read TGTGCCAGCAGTGGGGACAGGGGGCGCGGGGAGACCCAGTACTTC. Translated, it gives CASSGDRGRGETQYF.

The chain couples TRBV12-5 to TRBJ2-2; maybe TRBD2 (5 bases). The V end was cut by 7 bases, the J end by 4 bases, with 10 bases between. The CDR3 consists of 13 residues. CDR1 and CDR2 from the germline V gene are LGHNT and FRNRAP. The CDR3 DNA reads TGTGCTAGTGCCGTTAGCGTCACCGGGGAGCTGTTTTTT. Amino acids: CASAVSVTGELFF. The variable domain in full, completed from reference TRBV12-5 and TRBJ2-2, reads DARVTQTPRHKVTEMGQEVTMRCQPILGHNTVFWYRQTMMQGLELLAYFRNRAPLDDSGMPKDRFSAEMPDATLATLKIQPSEPRDSAVYFCASAVSVTGELFFGEGSRLTVL.

This chain links TRBV19 with TRBJ1-5; TRBD1 is a possible D gene (6 bases). The CDR3 is 15 amino acids. V gave up 4 bases and J gave up 2 bases, with 12 bases separating them. Germline CDR1 is LNHDA and CDR2 is SQIVND (reference sequence). CDR3: CASSTQGRGNQPQHF. The DNA for the CDR3 is TGTGCCAGTAGTACACAGGGTCGGGGCAATCAGCCCCAGCATTTT.

The chain carries TRBV5-1 and TRBJ1-4; TRBD1 matches 8 bases. Germline loops: CDR1 SGHRS, CDR2 YFSETQ. With V trimmed by 1 base and J by 4 bases, 6 bases remained unmatched. The CDR3 totals 16 residues. As DNA, the CDR3 is TGCGCCAGCAGCTTGAACGCAGGGGGCCTTAATGAAAAACTGTTTTTT. Residues: CASSLNAGGLNEKLFF.

This clone was counted once. The chain uses TRBV2 and TRBJ2-2; TRBD2 aligns across 11 bases. Germline CDR1 is SNHLY and CDR2 is FYNNEI. This CDR3 is 16 amino acids long. Trimming took 6 bases from V and 1 from J; bases not matched to a gene: 4. CDR3 nucleotide sequence: TGTGCCAGCAGCAGGCTAGCGGGAGGGAACACCGGGGAGCTGTTTTTT. This gives the protein CASSRLAGGNTGELFF.

The genes are TRBV5-4 and TRBJ1-2; 8 bases line up with TRBD1. The CDR3 contains 18 residues. With V trimmed by 0 bases and J by 0 bases, 10 bases remained unmatched. CDR1 SGHNT and CDR2 YYREEE come from the germline V gene (reference sequence). The CDR3 nucleotides read TGTGCCAGCAGCTTGGGGATACAGGGGGTTGCGGCTAACTATGGCTACACCTTC. This encodes CASSLGIQGVAANYGYTF.

The chain combines TRBV5-1 with TRBJ2-1; TRBD1 is a possible D gene (5 bases). The V and J ends lost 4 bases and 9 bases respectively, with 14 bases between them. The length of the CDR3 is 13 residues. Germline CDR1 and CDR2: SGHRS and YFSETQ. The CDR3 bases are TGCGCCAGCAGCGTCAACCTAGGGGTTGAGCAGTTCTTC. It is translated as CASSVNLGVEQFF.

This clone was observed once. The chain recombines TRBV7-3 with TRBJ2-7, with D perhaps TRBD1 (8 bases). CDR1 SGHTA and CDR2 FQGTGA come from the germline V gene. The CDR3 runs to 17 residues. V lost 0 bases and J lost 0, with 15 bases in between. CDR3 sequence: CASSLTRTGTTSYEQYF. The CDR3 DNA follows: TGTGCCAGCAGCTTAACCAGGACAGGGACTACCTCCTACGAGCAGTACTTC.

In this sample, this clone turned up once. This rearrangement joins TRBV5-6 to TRBJ1-5, with no clear D. Per germline, CDR1 SGHDT and CDR2 YYEEEE. This CDR3 region has 14 residues. Trimming stripped 0 bases from V and 4 bases from J, with 8 bases between. This CDR3 reads CASSLASRNQPQHF. CDR3 DNA sequence: TGTGCCAGCAGCTTGGCCTCGCGGAATCAGCCCCAGCATTTT.

This clone was counted once. The chain couples TRBV10-1 to TRBJ1-5, with a tentative D call TRBD1 (5 bases). This CDR3 spans 16 amino acids. V shed 3 bases and J shed 2 bases, with 14 bases lying between them. The germline CDR1 and CDR2 sequences are WNHNN and SYGVQD (reference sequence). DNA of the CDR3: TGCGCCAGCAGTGATCATTGGGGCTCGGGCAATCAGCCCCAGCATTTT. Encoded protein: CASSDHWGSGNQPQHF.

The chain carries TRBV11-2 and TRBJ2-3, with no clear D. Trimming took off 0 bases at V and 4 bases at J, with 8 bases between the two ends. Germline V gene lookup returns CDR1 SGHAT and CDR2 FQNNGV. The CDR3 extends over 14 amino acids. Here the CDR3 reads CASSLDRNPDTQYF. CDR3 sequence (DNA): TGTGCCAGCAGCTTAGATCGTAATCCAGATACGCAGTATTTT. Full variable domain (outside the CDR3, taken from reference TRBV11-2 and TRBJ2-3): EAGVAQSPRYKIIEKRQSVAFWCNPISGHATLYWYQQILGQGPKLLIQFQNNGVVDDSQLPKDRFSAERLKGVDSTLKIQPAKLEDSAVYLCASSLDRNPDTQYFGPGTRLTVL.

The chain couples TRBV6-5 to TRBJ1-6; possible D gene TRBD1, 6 bases. Germline CDR1 reads MNHEY; CDR2 reads SVGAGI. The CDR3 has 15 amino acids. V was pared by 7 bases and J by 3 bases, with 13 bases between. The CDR3: CASNSGQLYNSPLHF. In nucleotides, the CDR3 is TGTGCCAGCAACTCGGGACAACTCTATAATTCACCCCTCCACTTT.

The J gene is TRBJ2-7, the V gene TRBV5-1, with TRBD2 matching 11 bases. V trimming: 0 bases; J trimming: 2 bases; junction bases outside the gene matches: 10. Germline values: CDR1 SGHRS, CDR2 YFSETQ. CDR3 length equals 18 residues. The CDR3 nucleotides read TGCGCCAGCAGCTTGGAAGTTAGCGGGAGGGCCACTACCTACGAGCAGTACTTC. This gives the protein CASSLEVSGRATTYEQYF.

The V and J genes are TRBV28 and TRBJ2-1; 9 bases line up with TRBD1. The germline gives CDR1 MDHEN, CDR2 SYDVKM. The J segment lost 4 bases and the V segment lost 10 bases, leaving 14 bases of the junction unmatched. The CDR3 contains 16 residues. The CDR3 sequence: CATLGVSGQGYNEQFF. Here the CDR3 DNA reads TGTGCCACCCTTGGGGTTTCGGGACAGGGATACAATGAGCAGTTCTTC. Using reference TRBV28 and TRBJ2-1 for the parts outside the CDR3, the full variable domain is DVKVTQSSRYLVKRTGEKVFLECVQDMDHENMFWYRQDPGLGLRLIYFSYDVKMKEKGDIPEGYSVSREKKERFSLILESASTNQTSMYLCATLGVSGQGYNEQFFGPGTRLTVL.

The V call is TRBV7-9, the J call TRBJ1-2; 7 bases fit TRBD1. CDR3 length: 15 residues. V lost 2 bases to trimming and J lost 6 bases; unmatched junction nucleotides: 9. Germline V gives CDR1 SEHNR, CDR2 FQNEAQ (reference sequence). For the CDR3, the DNA is TGTGCCAGCAGCTTATGGTTACAGGGGCAGGATGGCTACACCTTC. Translation gives CASSLWLQGQDGYTF. The variable domain in full, completed from reference TRBV7-9 and TRBJ1-2, reads DTGVSQNPRHKITKRGQNVTFRCDPISEHNRLYWYRQTLGQGPEFLTYFQNEAQLEKSRLLSDRFSAERPKGSFSTLEIQRTEQGDSAMYLCASSLWLQGQDGYTFGSGTRLTVV.